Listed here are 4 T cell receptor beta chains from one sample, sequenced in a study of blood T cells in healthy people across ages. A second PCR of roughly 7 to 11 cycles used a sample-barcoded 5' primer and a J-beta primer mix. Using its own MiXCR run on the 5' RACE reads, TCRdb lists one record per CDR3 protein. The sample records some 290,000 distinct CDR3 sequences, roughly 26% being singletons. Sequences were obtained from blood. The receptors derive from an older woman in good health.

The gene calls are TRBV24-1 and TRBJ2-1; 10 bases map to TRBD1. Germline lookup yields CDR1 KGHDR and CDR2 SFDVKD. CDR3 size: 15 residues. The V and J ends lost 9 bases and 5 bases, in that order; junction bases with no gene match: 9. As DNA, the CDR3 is TGTGCCACCGGAGATCCGGGACAGGGGAACAATGAGCAGTTCTTC. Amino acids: CATGDPGQGNNEQFF.

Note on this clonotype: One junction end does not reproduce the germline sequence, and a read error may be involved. DNA of the CDR3: TGCAGTGCTAGCCGCACACAGGGCCGCTCTGGAAACGCCATATATTTT. Translating it yields CSASRTQGRSGNAIYF. This chain joins TRBV20-1 and TRBJ1-3, with a possible D match to TRBD1 (6 bases). CDR1 is DFQATT, CDR2 SNEGSKA, per germline (reference sequence). This CDR3 comprises 16 residues.

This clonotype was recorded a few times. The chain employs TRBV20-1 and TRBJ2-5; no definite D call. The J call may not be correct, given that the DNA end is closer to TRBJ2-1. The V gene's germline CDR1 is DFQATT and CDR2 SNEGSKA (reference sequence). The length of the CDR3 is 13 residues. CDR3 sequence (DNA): TGCAGTGCTAGCAGGTCCCGGAGCAATGAGCAGTTCTTC. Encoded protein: CSASRSRSNEQFF.

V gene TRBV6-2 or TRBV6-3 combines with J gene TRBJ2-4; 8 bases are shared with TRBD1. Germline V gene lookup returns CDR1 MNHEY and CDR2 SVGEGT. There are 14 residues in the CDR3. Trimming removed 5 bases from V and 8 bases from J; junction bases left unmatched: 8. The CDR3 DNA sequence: TGTGCCAGCAGTGGTCGGACAGGGAAGGACATTCAGTACTTC. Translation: CASSGRTGKDIQYF.